Shown below are 27 T cell receptor beta chains from a single sample sequenced in a study of cytomegalovirus exposure and HLA in healthy donors. It was with 60 Vbeta and 13 Jbeta primers that the PCR ran. Profiling relied on immunoSEQ multiplex PCR, and the TCRdb table lists in-frame clones only, not all of them. The data contain under 200,000 clones, roughly 80% of them singletons. Sequenced: PBMCs. Receptor source: a woman in her late teens or twenties in good health and CMV-seronegative.

The V and J genes are TRBV5-4 and TRBJ2-7; TRBD2 matches 10 bases. This CDR3 is 17 amino acids long. Trimming took 0 bases from V and 0 from J; bases not matched to a gene: 6. Germline CDR1 reads SGHNT; CDR2 reads YYREEE (reference sequence). The CDR3 spells CASSLGTSGPSSYEQYF. The CDR3, as DNA: TGTGCCAGCAGCTTGGGGACTAGCGGCCCAAGCTCCTACGAGCAGTACTTC.

This chain uses TRBV6-1 with TRBJ2-7; D possibly corresponds to TRBD2 (6 bases). The CDR3 sequence is 14 residues long. The V end lost 3 bases, the J end lost 3 bases, and 12 bases lay between the germline ends. The germline V gene encodes CDR1 MNHNS and CDR2 SASEGT. The DNA of the CDR3 is TGTGCCAGCAGTGACCCAACGGGACTCTACGAGCAGTACGTC. Translation: CASSDPTGLYEQYV.

In this sample, this clone turned up a few times. The rearrangement uses TRBV6-5 and TRBJ2-7, with D possibly matching TRBD2 (5 bases). In germline, CDR1 is MNHEY, CDR2 SVGAGI. Trimming left V 0 bases short and J 0 bases short, with 6 bases between. This CDR3 region has 14 residues. CDR3 protein: CASSYSGSSYEQYF. Written as DNA, the CDR3 is TGTGCCAGCAGTTACTCGGGGAGCTCCTACGAGCAGTACTTC.

The chain uses TRBV7-8 and TRBJ2-5; the D gene is possibly TRBD2 (5 bases). The V gene lost 5 bases and the J gene lost 1 base, with 11 bases spanning the gap. Looked up from germline, CDR1 is SGHVS and CDR2 is FQNEAQ. The CDR3 is 14 residues long. CDR3 protein: CASSLLEGQETQYF. CDR3 DNA sequence: TGTGCCAGCAGCCTACTAGAGGGCCAAGAGACCCAGTACTTC.

This chain connects TRBV27 to TRBJ2-1; 9 bases map to TRBD1. The CDR3 totals 15 residues. After removal of 5 bases from V and 7 bases from J, the junction contained 9 bases not matched to a gene. The germline CDR1 and CDR2 sequences are MNHEY and SMNVEV (reference sequence). This CDR3 is CASSPLLGQGNEQFF. As DNA, the CDR3 is TGTGCCAGCAGTCCCCTCCTAGGACAGGGGAATGAGCAGTTCTTC.

This chain joins TRBV10-3 and TRBJ2-5, with TRBD2 as a possible D gene (5 bases). The germline V gene encodes CDR1 ENHRY and CDR2 SYGVKD. Deletions cut 7 bases from V and 4 bases from J, with 10 bases between. The CDR3 has 12 amino acids. CDR3 sequence: CAIKNAGETQYF. Written as DNA, the CDR3 is TGTGCCATCAAAAACGCGGGAGAGACCCAGTACTTC.

The chain uses TRBV5-1 and TRBJ2-2; 7 bases align to TRBD2. This CDR3 is 18 amino acids long. After removal of 2 bases from V and 0 bases from J, the junction contained 10 bases not matched to a gene. Germline V gene lookup returns CDR1 SGHRS and CDR2 YFSETQ. CDR3 nucleotide sequence: TGCGCCAGCAGCTTCTTGGGAGGGGTCTATTCGAACACCGGGGAGCTGTTTTTT. Amino acid sequence: CASSFLGGVYSNTGELFF. Variable domain in full (rest from reference TRBV5-1 and TRBJ2-2): KAGVTQTPRYLIKTRGQQVTLSCSPISGHRSVSWYQQTPGQGLQFLFEYFSETQRNKGNFPGRFSGRQFSNSRSEMNVSTLELGDSALYLCASSFLGGVYSNTGELFFGEGSRLTVL.

This clone was seen more than once but under ten times. The chain uses TRBV25-1 and TRBJ1-5; 7 positions match TRBD1. V dropped 6 bases and J dropped 2; count of bases not matched to a gene: 10. CDR1 and CDR2 (germline): MGHDK, SYGVNS. The CDR3 is made up of 16 amino acids. CDR3 sequence (DNA): TGTGCCAGCAGCAAGCCCGACAGGGTTCGCAATCAGCCCCAGCATTTT. It codes for CASSKPDRVRNQPQHF. The entire variable domain, with the rest obtained from reference TRBV25-1 and TRBJ1-5, is as follows: EADIYQTPRYLVIGTGKKITLECSQTMGHDKMYWYQQDPGMELHLIHYSYGVNSTEKGDLSSESTVSRIRTEHFPLTLESARPSHTSQYLCASSKPDRVRNQPQHFGDGTRLSIL.

This chain's CDR3 is CASRGQGTGYYNEQFF. CDR3 DNA sequence: TGTGCCAGCAGGGGCCAGGGGACGGGTTACTACAATGAGCAGTTCTTC. The chain carries TRBV9 and TRBJ2-1, with D tentatively TRBD1 (6 bases). The germline V and J ends were trimmed by 5 bases and 3 bases, with 18 bases remaining between them. CDR3 length equals 16 residues. Germline V CDR1 and CDR2: SGDLS, YYNGEE.

This chain uses TRBV10-3 with TRBJ2-7, with a weak D call TRBD1 (5 bases). The CDR3 length is 14 residues. Germline CDR1 is ENHRY and CDR2 is SYGVKD. Trimming cost V 2 bases and J 2 bases, with 10 bases left between them. In nucleotides, the CDR3 is TGTGCCATCAGTGAGGGGGCCAGCACCTACGAGCAGTACGTC. Encoded protein: CAISEGASTYEQYV.

The chain employs TRBV6-6 and TRBJ2-2, with a tentative D call TRBD2 (6 bases). The V gene's germline CDR1 is MNHNY and CDR2 SVGAGI (reference sequence). The V and J ends lost 0 bases and 4 bases respectively, with 12 bases between them. This CDR3 spans 16 amino acids. The CDR3 sequence: CASSYSSGEGTGELFF. The CDR3, as DNA: TGTGCCAGCAGTTACTCCTCGGGAGAGGGCACCGGGGAGCTGTTTTTT.

This clone was observed once. J is TRBJ2-1 and V is TRBV9; 7 bases align to TRBD1. Germline V gene lookup returns CDR1 SGDLS and CDR2 YYNGEE. J gave up 7 bases and V 2 bases, and 6 bases lay outside the gene matches. The CDR3 extends over 14 amino acids. The CDR3 DNA sequence: TGTGCCAGCAGCGTTACAGGGGCGCAAAATGAGCAGTTCTTC. This codes for CASSVTGAQNEQFF.

The chain has TRBV5-4 and TRBJ2-3; 9 nucleotides align to TRBD2. Trimming cost V 7 bases and J 6 bases; bases outside gene matches: 12. The germline CDR1 and CDR2 sequences are SGHNT and YYREEE (reference sequence). The CDR3 contains 15 residues. Here the CDR3 reads CASEEEGGRADTQYF. CDR3 nucleotides: TGTGCCAGCGAGGAAGAAGGCGGGAGGGCCGATACGCAGTATTTT.

With regard to this clone: At one of its ends the junction is not consistent with the germline gene, which may arise from a read error. The CDR3 DNA sequence: TGTGCCAGCAGCGTAGCGGGGGGGCGGATGGCTGAAGCTTTCTTT. Translation: CASSVAGGRMAEAFF. The chain has TRBV7-2 and TRBJ1-1, with D possibly TRBD1 on 6 matching bases. The CDR3 is 15 residues long. The germline gives CDR1 SGHTA, CDR2 FQGNSA.

The DNA of the CDR3 is TGCGCCAGCACCAGGCGACAGGGCGGGAACACTGAAGCTTTCTTT. This codes for CASTRRQGGNTEAFF. V gene TRBV10-2 combines with J gene TRBJ1-1; 7 bases match TRBD1. This CDR3 spans 15 amino acids. V was clipped by 7 bases and J by 1 base; unmatched bases: 9. Germline CDR1 is WSHSY and CDR2 is SAAADI.

V gene TRBV30 combines with J gene TRBJ2-7; D unclear. The CDR3 totals 19 residues. The germline V gene has CDR1 GTSNPN and CDR2 SVGIG (reference sequence). V gave up 1 base and J gave up 4 bases, with 29 bases separating them. CDR3 coding DNA: TGTGCCTGGAGTGGATATGGAGAGTATGACCCCGTCGACCTATACGAGCAGTACTTC. Protein: CAWSGYGEYDPVDLYEQYF.

The CDR3 nucleotides are TGTGCCAGCAGCTTGGACTCGGGACTAGCGTTAAATGAGCAGTTCTTC. Its protein is CASSLDSGLALNEQFF. The chain links TRBV11-3 to TRBJ2-1; TRBD2 agrees at 10 bases. This CDR3 spans 16 amino acids. J lost 7 bases, V lost 3 bases, and 9 bases had no gene match. Germline values: CDR1 SGHNT, CDR2 YENEEA.

The chain carries TRBV11-2 and TRBJ2-1, with no clear D. CDR3 size: 13 residues. The germline V and J ends were trimmed by 4 bases and 6 bases, with 10 bases remaining between them. From germline, CDR1 is SGHAT and CDR2 FQNNGV. This CDR3 is CASSSDNPNEQFF. The CDR3 nucleotides read TGTGCCAGCAGCTCCGACAATCCCAATGAGCAGTTCTTC.

The genes are TRBV10-3 and TRBJ2-1, with D possibly TRBD1 on 5 matching bases. Germline V gives CDR1 ENHRY, CDR2 SYGVKD. The CDR3 runs to 13 residues. With 2 bases removed from V and 7 bases from J, the gap between germline ends came to 9 bases. The CDR3 DNA reads TGTGCCATCAGTGAGCATAAGGGGAATGAGCAGTTCTTC. Its translation is CAISEHKGNEQFF.

The chain joins TRBV5-6 to TRBJ2-5; possible D gene TRBD2, 5 bases. CDR3 length equals 15 residues. Germline lookup yields CDR1 SGHDT and CDR2 YYEEEE. Trimming pared 1 base from V and 4 bases from J, leaving 14 bases between. CDR3: CASSLISANLETQYF. The CDR3 bases are TGTGCCAGCAGCTTGATTAGCGCAAATTTAGAGACCCAGTACTTC.

The chain joins TRBV19 to TRBJ1-2; D remains unclear. Trimming left V 5 bases short and J 4 bases short, with 17 bases between. CDR1 and CDR2 (germline): LNHDA, SQIVND (reference sequence). The CDR3 is made up of 15 amino acids. The CDR3 loop is CASSPAGSAGYGYTF. DNA of the CDR3: TGTGCCAGTAGTCCGGCCGGCAGCGCCGGCTATGGCTACACCTTC.

This clone came up a few times. The chain combines TRBV2 with TRBJ1-4; perhaps TRBD1 as D (5 bases). This CDR3 comprises 14 residues. From germline, CDR1 is SNHLY and CDR2 FYNNEI. V was pared by 3 bases and J by 0 bases, with 5 bases between. This CDR3 is CASSDRATNEKLFF. Written as DNA, the CDR3 is TGTGCCAGCAGTGACAGGGCAACTAATGAAAAACTGTTTTTT.

The rearrangement joins TRBV28 to TRBJ2-1, with TRBD1 identical over 7 bases. With V trimmed by 5 bases and J by 8 bases, 3 bases remained unmatched. The CDR3 is 12 amino acids. Germline V gene sequence: CDR1 MDHEN, CDR2 SYDVKM. The CDR3 is CASSGDRDEQFF. CDR3 DNA: TGTGCCAGCAGTGGAGACAGGGATGAGCAGTTCTTC.

This chain connects TRBV6-5 to TRBJ2-1; a weak D match, TRBD1 (5 bases). Germline V gene data show CDR1 as MNHEY and CDR2 as SVGAGI. This CDR3 contains 16 residues. The V end was cut by 0 bases, the J end by 2 bases, with 11 bases between. In nucleotides, the CDR3 is TGTGCCAGCAGTTACTCACGCCTGGGGCCCTACAATGAGCAGTTCTTC. Its translation is CASSYSRLGPYNEQFF.

The CDR3 region is CASSLVIGNNEQFF. The DNA of the CDR3 is TGTGCCAGCAGCTTAGTTATCGGGAACAATGAGCAGTTCTTC. The V call is TRBV7-9, the J call TRBJ2-1, with D tentatively TRBD2 (5 bases). Between the trimmed V and J ends, which lost 1 base and 5 bases, there was a span of 9 bases. Germline V CDR1 and CDR2: SEHNR, FQNEAQ (reference sequence). The CDR3 is made up of 14 amino acids.

The rearrangement joins TRBV27 to TRBJ2-7; 7 bases align to TRBD1. Germline V gene sequence: CDR1 MNHEY, CDR2 SMNVEV (reference sequence). V gave up 9 bases and J gave up 2 bases; unmatched junction bases: 7. The CDR3 spans 13 residues. The CDR3 protein is CASQKTGAYEQYV. DNA for the CDR3: TGTGCCAGTCAGAAAACAGGGGCCTACGAGCAGTACGTC.

This chain connects TRBV13 to TRBJ2-1; 12 bases are a match to TRBD2. The CDR3 runs 17 residues. CDR1 and CDR2 (germline): PRHDT, FYEKMQ (reference sequence). V lost 4 bases and J lost 3; bases outside the gene matches: 7. The CDR3 protein is CASSSTRTSGVYNEQFF. The CDR3 nucleotides are TGTGCCAGCAGCTCGACACGGACTAGCGGGGTCTACAATGAGCAGTTCTTC.